This is a list of T cell receptor beta chains from one sample in a study of regulatory T cells in long-lasting Graves disease. In TCRdb, the multiplex PCR reads were re-called with MiXCR into one record per CDR3 protein. The table lists 400,000 to 450,000 distinct CDR3 sequences, about 16% of them singletons, with 16% in the top ten. The same sample was also used in a study of T cells in Graves' hyperthyroidism and ophthalmopathy.

Sequenced here: peripheral blood mononuclear cells (PBMCs), sampled at new diagnosis, from a patient treated with antithyroid drugs. The receptors originated from a woman aged 30 to 39 with Graves disease. The CDR3 runs from the conserved cysteine through the conserved F or W. Fields, in order: D gene, J gene, V gene, clone size, CDR3 protein, CDR3 DNA. D genes are given only for firm matches. Size is omitted from some rows. Given values are once, few, many or a class for expanded clones.

>TRBD1|TRBJ1-1|TRBV27|many
CASSARQGPKAEAFF
TGTGCCAGCAGTGCCCGACAGGGGCCCAAGGCTGAAGCTTTCTTT
>TRBD1|TRBJ1-2|TRBV27|many
CASSGTGTGDYGYTF
TGTGCCAGCAGTGGGACCGGGACAGGGGACTATGGCTACACCTTC
>NA|TRBJ1-5|TRBV12-5|NA
CASGLARDSNQPQHF
TGTGCTAGTGGTTTGGCCAGGGACAGCAATCAGCCCCAGCATTTT
>NA|TRBJ1-3|TRBV30|many
CAWSASVISGNTIYF
TGTGCCTGGAGTGCCTCAGTAATCTCTGGAAACACCATATATTTT
>TRBD2|TRBJ2-7|TRBV28|many
CASSQAASGRSVWYEQYF
TGTGCCAGCAGCCAAGCCGCTAGCGGGAGATCTGTGTGGTACGAGCAGTACTTC
>NA|TRBJ1-3|TRBV7-2|NA
CASSKGGQAGNTIYF
TGTGCCAGCAGCAAGGGGGGGCAGGCCGGAAACACCATATATTTT
>NA|TRBJ2-5|TRBV5-5|many
CASSWGPGTEETQYF
TGTGCCAGCAGCTGGGGGCCCGGGACCGAAGAGACCCAGTACTTC
>NA|TRBJ1-2|TRBV15|NA
CATSRVAVNYGYTF
TGTGCCACCAGCAGAGTGGCAGTTAACTATGGCTACACCTTC
>TRBD1|TRBJ1-2|TRBV10-3|many
CAISRDRGGYGYTF
TGTGCCATCAGTCGCGACAGGGGGGGCTATGGCTACACCTTC
>NA|TRBJ2-5|TRBV6-1|NA
CASSQSWGSGETQYF
TGTGCCAGCAGTCAGTCTTGGGGGAGCGGGGAGACCCAGTACTTC
>NA|TRBJ2-7|TRBV6-1|NA
CASSPVESYEQYF
TGTGCCAGCAGCCCCGTAGAGTCCTACGAGCAGTACTTC
>NA|TRBJ2-5|TRBV15|many
CATSRGWGAQETQYF
TGTGCCACCAGCAGAGGGTGGGGGGCCCAAGAGACCCAGTACTTC
>NA|TRBJ1-1|TRBV15|NA
CATSRDAEAFF
TGTGCCACCAGCAGAGACGCTGAAGCTTTCTTT